A single T cell receptor (beta chain) is shown here with its context. The protocol was immunoSEQ multiplex PCR, while the TCRdb copy is restricted to in-frame clones and leaves out a portion. Here the sample spans over 85,000 clones, approximately 83% being singletons. The data stem from a study of radiation and T cells in renal cell carcinoma. V was clipped by 5 bases and J by 0 bases; unmatched bases: 12. The CDR3 runs 18 residues. Per the germline V gene, CDR1 is SEHNR and CDR2 is FQNEAQ (reference sequence). Specified time point: baseline pretreatment blood. Documented treatment: 15 Gy SBRT to primary tumor, nephrectomy 4 weeks later.

The chain combines TRBV7-9 with TRBJ2-7; 11 bases agree with TRBD1. The material was blood, obtained from a patient whose treatment included radiotherapy and nephrectomy. This TCR was recovered from a man aged 55-75 years with renal cell carcinoma. CDR3 loop: CASSPPGTGGSSSYEQYF. The CDR3 region has the DNA TGTGCCAGCAGCCCACCCGGGACAGGGGGTTCGAGCTCCTACGAGCAGTACTTC.